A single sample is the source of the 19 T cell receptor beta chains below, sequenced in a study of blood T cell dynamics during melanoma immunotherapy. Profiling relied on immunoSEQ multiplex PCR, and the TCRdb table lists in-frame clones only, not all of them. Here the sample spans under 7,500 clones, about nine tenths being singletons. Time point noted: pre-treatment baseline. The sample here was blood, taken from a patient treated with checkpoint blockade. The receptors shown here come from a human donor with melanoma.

The CDR3 spells CATSRWRRSTGWLRPEQYF. CDR3 sequence (DNA): TGTGCCACCAGCAGATGGCGCCGGTCCACGGGGTGGTTGAGGCCCGAGCAGTACTTC. This chain uses TRBV15 with TRBJ2-7, with D perhaps TRBD2 (5 bases). The CDR3 has 19 residues. Germline V lookup: CDR1 LNHNV, CDR2 YYDKDF (reference sequence). Trimming shortened V by 2 bases and J by 6 bases, and 29 bases separated the two germline ends.

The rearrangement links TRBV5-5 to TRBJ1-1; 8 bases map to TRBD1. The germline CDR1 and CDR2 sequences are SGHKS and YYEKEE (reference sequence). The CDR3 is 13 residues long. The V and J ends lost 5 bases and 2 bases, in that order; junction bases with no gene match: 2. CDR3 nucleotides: TGTGCCAGCAGAGGACAGGGAAACACTGAAGCTTTCTTT. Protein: CASRGQGNTEAFF.

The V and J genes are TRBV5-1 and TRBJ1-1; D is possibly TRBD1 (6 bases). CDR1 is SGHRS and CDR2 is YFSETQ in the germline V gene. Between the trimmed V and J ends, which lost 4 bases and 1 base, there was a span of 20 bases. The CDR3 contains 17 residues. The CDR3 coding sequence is TGCGCCAGCAGCCCATCTCGGGTAGGGGGATCGAACACTGAAGCTTTCTTT. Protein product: CASSPSRVGGSNTEAFF. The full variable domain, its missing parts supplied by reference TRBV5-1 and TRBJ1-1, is KAGVTQTPRYLIKTRGQQVTLSCSPISGHRSVSWYQQTPGQGLQFLFEYFSETQRNKGNFPGRFSGRQFSNSRSEMNVSTLELGDSALYLCASSPSRVGGSNTEAFFGQGTRLTVV.

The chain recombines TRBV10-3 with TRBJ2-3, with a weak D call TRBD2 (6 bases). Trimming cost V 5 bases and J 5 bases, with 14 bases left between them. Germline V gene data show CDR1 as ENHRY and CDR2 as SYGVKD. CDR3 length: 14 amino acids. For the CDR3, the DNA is TGTGCCATCAGTTCCCTCGGGGGTGGAGATACGCAGTATTTT. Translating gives CAISSLGGGDTQYF.

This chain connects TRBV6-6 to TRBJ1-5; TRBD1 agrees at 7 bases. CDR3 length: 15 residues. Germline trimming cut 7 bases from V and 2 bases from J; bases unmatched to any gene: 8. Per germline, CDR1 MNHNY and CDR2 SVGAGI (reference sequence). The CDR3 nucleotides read TGTGCCAGCACCACGACAGGGAATGGCAATCAGCCCCAGCATTTT. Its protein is CASTTTGNGNQPQHF.

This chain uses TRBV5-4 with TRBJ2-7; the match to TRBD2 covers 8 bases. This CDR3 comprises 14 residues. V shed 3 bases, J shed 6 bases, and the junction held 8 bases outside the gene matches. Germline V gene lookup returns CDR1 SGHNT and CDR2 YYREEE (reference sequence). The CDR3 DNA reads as TGTGCCAGCAGCTCGCGGGGGGAGACGGGCGAGCAGTACTTC. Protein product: CASSSRGETGEQYF. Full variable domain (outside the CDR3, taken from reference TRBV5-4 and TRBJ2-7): ETGVTQSPTHLIKTRGQQVTLRCSSQSGHNTVSWYQQALGQGPQFIFQYYREEENGRGNFPPRFSGLQFPNYSSELNVNALELDDSALYLCASSSRGETGEQYFGPGTRLTVT.

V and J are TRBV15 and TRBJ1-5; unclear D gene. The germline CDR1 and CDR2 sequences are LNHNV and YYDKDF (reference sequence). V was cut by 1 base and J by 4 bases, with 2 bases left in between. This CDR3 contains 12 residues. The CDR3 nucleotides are TGTGCCACCAGCAGAGCGAATCAGCCCCAGCATTTT. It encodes CATSRANQPQHF.

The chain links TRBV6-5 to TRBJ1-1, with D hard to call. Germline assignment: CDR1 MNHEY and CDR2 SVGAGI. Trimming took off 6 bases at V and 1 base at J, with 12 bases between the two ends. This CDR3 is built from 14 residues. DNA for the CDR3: TGTGCCAGCAGACGTGGACGTCCGAACACTGAAGCTTTCTTT. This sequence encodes CASRRGRPNTEAFF.

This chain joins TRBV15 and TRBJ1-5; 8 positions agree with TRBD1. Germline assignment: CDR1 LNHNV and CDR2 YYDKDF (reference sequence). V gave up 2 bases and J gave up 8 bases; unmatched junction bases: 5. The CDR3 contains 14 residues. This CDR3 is CATSRNDRGEPQHF. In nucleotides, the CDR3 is TGTGCCACCAGCAGAAACGACAGGGGCGAGCCCCAGCATTTT.

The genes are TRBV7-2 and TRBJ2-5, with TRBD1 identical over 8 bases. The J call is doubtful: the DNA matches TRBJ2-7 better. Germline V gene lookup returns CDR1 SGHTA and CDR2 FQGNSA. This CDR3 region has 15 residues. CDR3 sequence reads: CASSVIQGGGLEQYF. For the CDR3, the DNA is TGTGCCAGCAGCGTAATACAGGGGGGAGGTCTCGAGCAGTACTTC.

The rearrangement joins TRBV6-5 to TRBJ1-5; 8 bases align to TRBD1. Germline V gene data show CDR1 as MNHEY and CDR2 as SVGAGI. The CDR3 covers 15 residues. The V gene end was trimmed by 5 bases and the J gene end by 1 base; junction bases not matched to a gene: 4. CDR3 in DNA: TGTGCCAGCAGTCCTCGACAGGGGAGCAATCAGCCCCAGCATTTT. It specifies CASSPRQGSNQPQHF.

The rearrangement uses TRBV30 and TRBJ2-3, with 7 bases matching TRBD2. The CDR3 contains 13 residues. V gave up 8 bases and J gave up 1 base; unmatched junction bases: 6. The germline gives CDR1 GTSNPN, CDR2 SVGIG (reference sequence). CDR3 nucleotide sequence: TGTGCCCGCGAGCTAGCGGGCACAGATACGCAGTATTTT. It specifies CARELAGTDTQYF. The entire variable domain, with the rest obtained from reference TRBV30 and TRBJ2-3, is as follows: SQTIHQWPATLVQPVGSPLSLECTVEGTSNPNLYWYRQAAGRGLQLLFYSVGIGQISSEVPQNLSASRPQDRQFILSSKKLLLSDSGFYLCARELAGTDTQYFGPGTRLTVL.

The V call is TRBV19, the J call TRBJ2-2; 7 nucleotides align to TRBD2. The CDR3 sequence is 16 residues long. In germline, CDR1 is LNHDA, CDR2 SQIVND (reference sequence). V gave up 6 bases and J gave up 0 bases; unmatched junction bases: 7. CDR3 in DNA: TGTGCCAGTAGCAATTTGGGGGGGGCGAACACCGGGGAGCTGTTTTTT. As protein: CASSNLGGANTGELFF.

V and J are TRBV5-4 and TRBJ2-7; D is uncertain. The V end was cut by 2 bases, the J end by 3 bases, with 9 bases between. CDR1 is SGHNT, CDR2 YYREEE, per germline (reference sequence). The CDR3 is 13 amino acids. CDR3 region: CASSFSRNYEQYF. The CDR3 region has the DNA TGTGCCAGCAGCTTCTCTCGGAACTACGAGCAGTACTTC.

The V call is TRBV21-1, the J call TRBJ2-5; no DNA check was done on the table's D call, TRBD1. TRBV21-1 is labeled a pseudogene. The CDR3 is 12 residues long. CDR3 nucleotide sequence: TGTGCCAGCAGCAAAGGGGGCCGGACCCAGTACTTC. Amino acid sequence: CASSKGGRTQYF.

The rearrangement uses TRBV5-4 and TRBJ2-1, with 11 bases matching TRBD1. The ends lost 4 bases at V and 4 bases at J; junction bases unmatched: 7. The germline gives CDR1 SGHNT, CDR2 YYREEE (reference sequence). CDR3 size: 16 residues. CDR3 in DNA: TGTGCCAGCAGCCACCGGACAGGGGGCGATTACAATGAGCAGTTCTTC. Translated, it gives CASSHRTGGDYNEQFF.

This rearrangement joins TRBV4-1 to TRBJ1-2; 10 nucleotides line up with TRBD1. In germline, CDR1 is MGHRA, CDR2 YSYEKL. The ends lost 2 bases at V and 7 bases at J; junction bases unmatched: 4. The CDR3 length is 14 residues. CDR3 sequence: CASSQPGQGFGYTF. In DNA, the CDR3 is TGCGCCAGCAGCCAACCGGGACAGGGGTTTGGCTACACCTTC.

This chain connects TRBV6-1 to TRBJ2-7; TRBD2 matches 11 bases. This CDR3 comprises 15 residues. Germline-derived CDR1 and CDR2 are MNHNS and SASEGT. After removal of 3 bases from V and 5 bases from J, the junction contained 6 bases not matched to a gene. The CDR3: CASSDIAGGSHEQYF. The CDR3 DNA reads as TGTGCCAGCAGTGACATAGCGGGGGGGAGCCACGAGCAGTACTTC.

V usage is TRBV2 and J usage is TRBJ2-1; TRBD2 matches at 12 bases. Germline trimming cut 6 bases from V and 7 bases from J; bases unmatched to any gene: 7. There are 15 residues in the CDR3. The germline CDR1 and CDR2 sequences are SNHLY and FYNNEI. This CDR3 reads CASSRTSGVGNEQFF. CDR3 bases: TGTGCCAGCAGCCGGACTAGCGGGGTAGGGAATGAGCAGTTCTTC.